Listed below are T cell receptor beta chains from one sample, sequenced in a study of technical replicates of blood from a handful of donors. Sequencing used immunoSEQ multiplex PCR; TCRdb keeps in-frame clones, though not all of them. Here the sample spans around 72,000 clones, around nine tenths being singletons. The source material was T cells isolated from PBMCs. These receptors all stem from a human donor in good health. CDR3s include the opening cysteine and the closing phenylalanine or tryptophan. Each record gives: D gene, V gene, J gene, clone size, CDR3 protein, CDR3 DNA. D genes are given only for firm matches. Clone size, where shown, is once, few, many, or a class for clones that have expanded.

d_gene: -; v_gene: TRBV6-4; j_gene: TRBJ2-3; abundance: -; CDR3aa: CASSDQRKGADTQYF; CDR3nt: TGTGCCAGCAGTGACCAGCGGAAGGGGGCAGATACGCAGTATTTT
d_gene: -; v_gene: TRBV30; j_gene: TRBJ2-7; abundance: -; CDR3aa: CAWTVPGALGDEQYF; CDR3nt: TGTGCCTGGACTGTGCCCGGCGCCCTCGGGGACGAGCAGTACTTC
d_gene: -; v_gene: TRBV4-1; j_gene: TRBJ2-1; abundance: once; CDR3aa: CASSRRDFPPTMEQFF; CDR3nt: TGCGCCAGCAGCCGGCGGGACTTCCCCCCTACAATGGAGCAGTTCTTC
d_gene: TRBD2; v_gene: TRBV19; j_gene: TRBJ2-5; abundance: -; CDR3aa: CASSIVSQASGEETQYF; CDR3nt: TGTGCCAGTAGTATAGTCAGTCAGGCTAGCGGGGAAGAGACCCAGTACTTC
d_gene: -; v_gene: TRBV13; j_gene: TRBJ2-7; abundance: -; CDR3aa: CASSVSYEQYF; CDR3nt: TGTGCCAGCAGCGTATCCTACGAGCAGTACTTC
d_gene: TRBD2; v_gene: TRBV19; j_gene: TRBJ2-1; abundance: -; CDR3aa: CASSIGLAGVNEQFF; CDR3nt: TGTGCCAGTAGTATCGGCCTAGCGGGAGTAAATGAGCAGTTCTTC
d_gene: -; v_gene: TRBV7-3; j_gene: TRBJ2-7; abundance: -; CDR3aa: CASSSGQHYEQYF; CDR3nt: TGTGCCAGCAGCTCCGGACAGCACTACGAGCAGTACTTC
d_gene: TRBD1; v_gene: TRBV15; j_gene: TRBJ1-1; abundance: -; CDR3aa: CATSRANRGPLNTEAFF; CDR3nt: TGTGCCACCAGCAGAGCAAACAGGGGGCCTCTGAACACTGAAGCTTTCTTT
d_gene: -; v_gene: TRBV9; j_gene: TRBJ1-5; abundance: -; CDR3aa: CASSVAAGGNQPQHF; CDR3nt: TGTGCCAGCAGCGTAGCGGCAGGAGGGAATCAGCCCCAGCATTTT
d_gene: TRBD2; v_gene: TRBV7-3; j_gene: TRBJ2-1; abundance: -; CDR3aa: CASSFAGRGEQFF; CDR3nt: TGTGCCAGCAGCTTTGCCGGGAGGGGTGAGCAGTTCTTC
d_gene: -; v_gene: TRBV9; j_gene: TRBJ2-7; abundance: -; CDR3aa: CASSVDGVPYEQYF; CDR3nt: TGTGCCAGCAGCGTAGACGGGGTACCCTACGAGCAGTACTTC
d_gene: -; v_gene: TRBV28; j_gene: TRBJ2-2; abundance: -; CDR3aa: CASRGLIMNTGELFF; CDR3nt: TGTGCCAGCAGGGGCCTAATAATGAACACCGGGGAGCTGTTTTTT
d_gene: -; v_gene: TRBV7-8; j_gene: TRBJ2-7; abundance: -; CDR3aa: CASSLWVGAYEQYF; CDR3nt: TGTGCCAGCAGCTTATGGGTAGGGGCCTACGAGCAGTACTTC
d_gene: TRBD2; v_gene: TRBV4-1; j_gene: TRBJ2-1; abundance: -; CDR3aa: CASSQAPGLAGGLEFF; CDR3nt: TGCGCCAGCAGCCAAGCCCCGGGGCTAGCGGGAGGGTTAGAGTTCTTC
d_gene: TRBD1; v_gene: TRBV4-3; j_gene: TRBJ2-3; abundance: -; CDR3aa: CASSQEGRQGDTQYF; CDR3nt: TGCGCCAGCAGCCAAGAAGGGAGACAGGGAGATACGCAGTATTTT
d_gene: TRBD1; v_gene: TRBV5-1; j_gene: TRBJ1-4; abundance: -; CDR3aa: CASSAGTGYEKLFF; CDR3nt: TGCGCCAGCAGTGCCGGGACAGGGTACGAAAAACTGTTTTTT
d_gene: TRBD2; v_gene: TRBV7-8; j_gene: TRBJ2-3; abundance: -; CDR3aa: CASSPGLAGGPGHVGPTDTQYF; CDR3nt: TGTGCCAGCAGCCCAGGACTAGCGGGAGGGCCGGGGCATGTGGGGCCCACAGATACGCAGTATTTT
d_gene: -; v_gene: TRBV19; j_gene: TRBJ1-4; abundance: -; CDR3aa: CASSSLQQGIRVKLFF; CDR3nt: TGTGCCAGTAGTAGTCTTCAACAGGGAATTAGGGTAAAACTGTTTTTT
d_gene: -; v_gene: TRBV27; j_gene: TRBJ2-3; abundance: -; CDR3aa: CASSLSLGSTDTQYF; CDR3nt: TGTGCCAGCAGTTTATCGTTAGGGAGTACAGATACGCAGTATTTT
d_gene: -; v_gene: TRBV11-3; j_gene: TRBJ2-7; abundance: -; CDR3aa: CASSLFGTHEQYF; CDR3nt: TGTGCCAGCAGCTTATTTGGCACGCACGAGCAGTACTTC
d_gene: TRBD2; v_gene: TRBV4-1; j_gene: TRBJ2-3; abundance: once; CDR3aa: CASSHGGSFGGTDTQYF; CDR3nt: TGCGCCAGCAGCCACGGCGGGAGCTTTGGTGGAACAGATACGCAGTATTTT
d_gene: TRBD1; v_gene: TRBV2; j_gene: TRBJ1-2; abundance: -; CDR3aa: CASTAETGANYGYTF; CDR3nt: TGTGCCAGCACCGCCGAGACAGGGGCTAACTATGGCTACACCTTC
d_gene: TRBD1; v_gene: TRBV10-3; j_gene: TRBJ2-7; abundance: -; CDR3aa: CAIGRTGDSYEQYF; CDR3nt: TGTGCCATCGGAAGGACAGGGGACTCCTACGAGCAGTACTTC
d_gene: -; v_gene: TRBV7-2; j_gene: TRBJ1-3; abundance: -; CDR3aa: CASSQQASGNTIYF; CDR3nt: TGTGCCAGCAGCCAACAGGCGTCTGGAAACACCATATATTTT
d_gene: TRBD1; v_gene: TRBV18; j_gene: TRBJ1-2; abundance: once; CDR3aa: CASSKRTGGNGYTF; CDR3nt: TGTGCCAGCTCAAAGAGGACAGGGGGAAATGGCTACACCTTC
d_gene: TRBD1; v_gene: TRBV7-2; j_gene: TRBJ2-1; abundance: -; CDR3aa: CASSLVTGIYNEQFF; CDR3nt: TGTGCCAGCAGCTTAGTGACAGGGATTTACAATGAGCAGTTCTTC
d_gene: TRBD1; v_gene: TRBV19; j_gene: TRBJ1-5; abundance: -; CDR3aa: CASSIQGAYNQPQHF; CDR3nt: TGTGCCAGTAGTATACAGGGGGCTTATAATCAGCCCCAGCATTTT
d_gene: -; v_gene: TRBV6-6; j_gene: TRBJ2-5; abundance: -; CDR3aa: CASSAREVVKQETQYF; CDR3nt: TGTGCCAGCAGTGCCCGGGAAGTGGTAAAACAAGAGACCCAGTACTTC
d_gene: -; v_gene: TRBV5-1; j_gene: TRBJ2-7; abundance: -; CDR3aa: CASSLIDGADEQYF; CDR3nt: TGCGCCAGCAGCTTGATAGACGGCGCGGACGAGCAGTACTTC
d_gene: -; v_gene: TRBV6-1; j_gene: TRBJ2-7; abundance: -; CDR3aa: CASSEIRDEQYF; CDR3nt: TGTGCCAGCAGTGAAATCCGCGACGAGCAGTACTTC
d_gene: TRBD1; v_gene: TRBV7-9; j_gene: TRBJ1-4; abundance: once; CDR3aa: CASSRDSNEKLFF; CDR3nt: TGTGCCAGCAGCCGGGACAGCAATGAAAAACTGTTTTTT
d_gene: TRBD1; v_gene: TRBV10-3; j_gene: TRBJ2-5; abundance: -; CDR3aa: CAISESRQGEETQYF; CDR3nt: TGTGCCATCAGTGAATCAAGACAGGGGGAAGAGACCCAGTACTTC
d_gene: -; v_gene: TRBV7-8; j_gene: TRBJ2-1; abundance: -; CDR3aa: CASSLPVGLGGEQFF; CDR3nt: TGTGCCAGCAGCTTACCGGTGGGTTTAGGGGGTGAGCAGTTCTTC
d_gene: -; v_gene: TRBV10-3; j_gene: TRBJ2-7; abundance: -; CDR3aa: CAISESRDLAEQYF; CDR3nt: TGTGCCATCAGTGAGTCCCGGGACTTGGCCGAGCAGTACTTC
d_gene: TRBD2; v_gene: TRBV28; j_gene: TRBJ2-1; abundance: once; CDR3aa: CASSLWGGSSYNEQFF; CDR3nt: TGTGCCAGCAGTTTATGGGGCGGGAGCTCCTACAATGAGCAGTTCTTC
d_gene: -; v_gene: TRBV27; j_gene: TRBJ1-5; abundance: few; CDR3aa: CASSLITGDQPQHF; CDR3nt: TGTGCCAGCAGTTTAATCACGGGGGATCAGCCCCAGCATTTT
d_gene: TRBD1; v_gene: TRBV19; j_gene: TRBJ2-1; abundance: few; CDR3aa: CASSRDRFNEQFF; CDR3nt: TGTGCCAGTAGTAGGGACAGATTCAATGAGCAGTTCTTC
d_gene: -; v_gene: TRBV2; j_gene: TRBJ1-2; abundance: once; CDR3aa: CASKARQVDSTQEGYTF; CDR3nt: TGTGCCAGCAAGGCGCGCCAAGTGGACAGCACCCAGGAGGGCTACACCTTC
d_gene: -; v_gene: TRBV27; j_gene: TRBJ2-5; abundance: -; CDR3aa: CASSSPLRAQTQYF; CDR3nt: TGTGCCAGCAGTAGCCCCTTGCGGGCGCAGACCCAGTACTTC
d_gene: -; v_gene: TRBV28; j_gene: TRBJ2-7; abundance: -; CDR3aa: CASSSPAYEQYF; CDR3nt: TGTGCCAGCAGTTCCCCCGCCTACGAGCAGTACTTC
d_gene: -; v_gene: TRBV9; j_gene: TRBJ1-5; abundance: -; CDR3aa: CASSVGGLPNQPQHF; CDR3nt: TGTGCCAGCAGCGTAGGAGGGCTACCGAATCAGCCCCAGCATTTT
d_gene: -; v_gene: TRBV29-1; j_gene: TRBJ2-1; abundance: -; CDR3aa: CSVDKANYNEQFF; CDR3nt: TGCAGCGTTGATAAAGCCAACTACAATGAGCAGTTCTTC
d_gene: TRBD1; v_gene: TRBV28; j_gene: TRBJ1-1; abundance: -; CDR3aa: CASISGTGQTEAFF; CDR3nt: TGTGCCAGCATCTCTGGGACAGGGCAAACTGAAGCTTTCTTT
d_gene: -; v_gene: TRBV10-3; j_gene: TRBJ2-3; abundance: few; CDR3aa: CAISESGPGQLTTDTQYF; CDR3nt: TGTGCCATCAGTGAGTCCGGTCCAGGACAGTTGACCACAGATACGCAGTATTTT
d_gene: TRBD1; v_gene: TRBV6-6; j_gene: TRBJ2-7; abundance: -; CDR3aa: CASSYGTGGYEQYF; CDR3nt: TGTGCCAGCAGTTACGGGACAGGGGGCTACGAGCAGTACTTC
d_gene: -; v_gene: TRBV2; j_gene: TRBJ2-1; abundance: once; CDR3aa: CASRDYQGLSYNEQFF; CDR3nt: TGTGCCAGCAGGGATTATCAGGGGCTGTCCTACAATGAGCAGTTCTTC
d_gene: -; v_gene: TRBV28; j_gene: TRBJ1-4; abundance: -; CDR3aa: CASSADRATNEKLFF; CDR3nt: TGTGCCAGCAGCGCGGACAGAGCAACTAATGAAAAACTGTTTTTT
d_gene: -; v_gene: TRBV11-3; j_gene: TRBJ2-5; abundance: -; CDR3aa: CASSLGRTAETQYF; CDR3nt: TGTGCCAGCAGCTTAGGTCGGACAGCAGAGACCCAGTACTTC
d_gene: TRBD1; v_gene: TRBV7-9; j_gene: TRBJ2-5; abundance: -; CDR3aa: CASSSGQGPQETQYF; CDR3nt: TGTGCCAGCAGCTCGGGACAGGGACCCCAAGAGACCCAGTACTTC
d_gene: TRBD2; v_gene: TRBV7-3; j_gene: TRBJ2-2; abundance: once; CDR3aa: CASSLGLAGNTGELFF; CDR3nt: TGTGCCAGCAGCTTAGGACTAGCGGGTAACACCGGGGAGCTGTTTTTT
d_gene: TRBD1; v_gene: TRBV9; j_gene: TRBJ2-7; abundance: -; CDR3aa: CASSPGTGGGYEQYF; CDR3nt: TGTGCCAGCAGCCCGGGGACAGGGGGCGGCTACGAGCAGTACTTC